The 5 T cell receptor beta chains below were found in one sample sequenced in a study of vaccination effects on CD4 cells after COVID-19. Generated by immunoSEQ multiplex PCR, the TCRdb table keeps only in-frame clones and is missing some. This repertoire shows under 80,000 clones, 73% found once; its top ten account for 1% to 1.5%. Antigen specificity for these receptors is unknown. The ViraFEST assay expanded antigen-specific CD4+ T cells with viral peptide pools before sequencing. Culture proceeded for about ten days, and CD4+ T cells were then isolated. Two-dose BNT162b2 or mRNA-1273 vaccination was given to participants. Source: CD4+ T cells from PBMCs cultured with HCoV-229E spike peptides, taken after COVID-19 vaccination. The receptors were sampled from a human donor who received a COVID-19 vaccine.

The CDR3 nucleotides read TGTGCCAGCAGCCGCCTGGGGCCCACTGAAGCTTTCTTT. Encoded protein: CASSRLGPTEAFF. The V call is TRBV6-5, the J call TRBJ1-1, with D maybe TRBD1 (5 bases). Germline CDR1 MNHEY, CDR2 SVGAGI. The V and J ends lost 6 bases and 4 bases respectively, with 12 bases between them. The CDR3 covers 13 residues.

J is TRBJ1-5 and V is TRBV19; TRBD1 matches at 7 bases. The CDR3 loop spans 15 amino acids. Germline V gives CDR1 LNHDA, CDR2 SQIVND (reference sequence). The V gene end was trimmed by 6 bases and the J gene end by 0 bases; junction bases not matched to a gene: 5. The CDR3 loop is CASSRQGPSNQPQHF. The DNA for the CDR3 is TGTGCCAGTAGCCGACAGGGCCCTAGCAATCAGCCCCAGCATTTT.

The chain employs TRBV12-3 or TRBV12-4 and TRBJ1-5; unclear D gene. The CDR3 length is 13 residues. V was trimmed by 2 bases and J by 8 bases, leaving 10 bases between them. CDR3 DNA sequence: TGTGCCAGCAGTTTATTAGGGAGAGAGCCCCAGCATTTT. Residues: CASSLLGREPQHF.

V and J are TRBV19 and TRBJ1-2; 7 nucleotides agree with TRBD1. The germline gives CDR1 LNHDA, CDR2 SQIVND (reference sequence). Trimming at V came to 4 bases and at J to 7 bases, leaving 12 bases not matched to a gene. The CDR3 has 15 residues. CDR3 loop: CASSTRQGNILGYTF. DNA for the CDR3: TGTGCCAGTAGTACCCGACAGGGTAATATTCTTGGCTACACCTTC.

The genes are TRBV6-2 or TRBV6-3 and TRBJ2-1; either TRBD1 or TRBD2 may fit D (6 bases each). V dropped 2 bases and J dropped 7 bases, with 15 bases sitting between them. Germline CDR1 and CDR2: MNHEY and SVGEGT. The CDR3 is 15 residues long. The CDR3 is CASSYGRGVLNEQFF. The CDR3 DNA reads as TGTGCCAGCAGTTACGGAAGGGGGGTCTTGAATGAGCAGTTCTTC.